This T cell receptor (beta chain) appears in the sequencing data of a study of blood T cell repertoires in COVID-19. About the study: COVID-19 samples collected from the United States, Italy and Spain covered acute and convalescent phases. The cDNA or gDNA used as material had been derived from T cells, B-cell-depleted T cells, or PBMCs.

The germline V and J ends were trimmed by 5 bases and 6 bases, with 10 bases remaining between them. Germline V CDR1 and CDR2: SNHLY, FYNNEI. The CDR3 loop spans 13 amino acids. Here immunoSEQ multiplex PCR was the method, and the copy in TCRdb shows in-frame clones only, minus some. The sample records 160,000 or so clones, 80% to 90% being singletons. This TCR derives from a man aged 60-69 years with acute or convalescent COVID-19. This chain connects TRBV2 to TRBJ2-2, with a tentative D call TRBD1 (5 bases). Sequencing was performed on peripheral blood. CDR3 coding DNA: TGTGCCAGCAGTCCCGACAGCCCCGGGGAGCTGTTTTTT. Its protein product is CASSPDSPGELFF.